A selection of T cell receptor beta chains follows, all from one sample in a study of blood T cell repertoires in COVID-19. Here immunoSEQ multiplex PCR was the method, and the copy in TCRdb shows in-frame clones only, minus some. The sample has under 300,000 clones, about 80% seen once. The sequenced sample was PBMCs or T cells enriched from blood (not recorded which). The receptors here all came from a man aged 50 to 59 who had recovered from COVID-19. Each CDR3 is given with its conserved first and last residue. The order of the fields is CDR3 protein, V gene, J gene, D gene. The D gene is left open where the match is weak.

cdr3_aa: CASIVGGVSYEQYF; v_call: TRBV28; j_call: TRBJ2-7; d_call: TRBD2
cdr3_aa: CASGGHGNYEQYF; v_call: TRBV6-5; j_call: TRBJ2-7; d_call: -
cdr3_aa: CASSPAWTATNEKLFF; v_call: TRBV18; j_call: TRBJ1-4; d_call: -
cdr3_aa: CASSRGQGADQPQHF; v_call: TRBV18; j_call: TRBJ1-5; d_call: TRBD1
cdr3_aa: CASRASRSLHF; v_call: TRBV12-3/TRBV12-4; j_call: TRBJ1-6; d_call: -
cdr3_aa: CASSQTPPRGYTF; v_call: TRBV3-1/TRBV3-2; j_call: TRBJ1-2; d_call: -
cdr3_aa: CASSLSRETQYF; v_call: TRBV7-2; j_call: TRBJ2-5; d_call: -
cdr3_aa: CSASPLVREGLPDTQYF; v_call: TRBV20-1; j_call: TRBJ2-3; d_call: TRBD2
cdr3_aa: CASSLGRVDGYTF; v_call: TRBV5-8; j_call: TRBJ1-2; d_call: -
cdr3_aa: CASSVGPGKNTEAFF; v_call: TRBV9; j_call: TRBJ1-1; d_call: -
cdr3_aa: CASSEGGAGELFF; v_call: TRBV6-1; j_call: TRBJ2-2; d_call: -
cdr3_aa: CACPYREIVAGYTF; v_call: TRBV30; j_call: TRBJ1-2; d_call: -
cdr3_aa: CASSPGQLRLEAFF; v_call: TRBV19; j_call: TRBJ1-1; d_call: TRBD1
cdr3_aa: CASSLGTGNSPLHF; v_call: TRBV13; j_call: TRBJ1-6; d_call: TRBD1
cdr3_aa: CASSLRENTEAFF; v_call: TRBV28; j_call: TRBJ1-1; d_call: -
cdr3_aa: CASSFLAGTGDTQYF; v_call: TRBV4-1; j_call: TRBJ2-3; d_call: -
cdr3_aa: CASSPGTGVGGYTF; v_call: TRBV7-9; j_call: TRBJ1-2; d_call: -
cdr3_aa: CASSPRQGGDYEQYF; v_call: TRBV5-1; j_call: TRBJ2-7; d_call: -
cdr3_aa: CASSAYNEQFF; v_call: TRBV2; j_call: TRBJ2-1; d_call: -
cdr3_aa: CASSLEPGGPPDTQYF; v_call: TRBV5-1; j_call: TRBJ2-3; d_call: TRBD2
cdr3_aa: CASSPGSTEETQYF; v_call: TRBV19; j_call: TRBJ2-5; d_call: -
cdr3_aa: CASSPGHGGNTIYF; v_call: TRBV3-1/TRBV3-2; j_call: TRBJ1-3; d_call: -
cdr3_aa: CASSRQGEGGYTF; v_call: TRBV3-1/TRBV3-2; j_call: TRBJ1-2; d_call: TRBD1
cdr3_aa: CASSYTGTKQETQYF; v_call: TRBV6-5; j_call: TRBJ2-5; d_call: -
cdr3_aa: CASSTPPGLRGTVVQPQHF; v_call: TRBV19; j_call: TRBJ1-5; d_call: -
cdr3_aa: CASSNQPIRQGHYGYTF; v_call: TRBV5-1; j_call: TRBJ1-2; d_call: TRBD1
cdr3_aa: CASSQDPSGRRETQYF; v_call: TRBV4-1; j_call: TRBJ2-5; d_call: TRBD2
cdr3_aa: CASTRYTTGIGYGYTF; v_call: TRBV6-6; j_call: TRBJ1-2; d_call: -
cdr3_aa: CASGSTGGPYSNQPQHF; v_call: TRBV12-5; j_call: TRBJ1-5; d_call: TRBD1
cdr3_aa: CASSSGLAGVSEQFF; v_call: TRBV7-9; j_call: TRBJ2-1; d_call: TRBD2
cdr3_aa: CASSLPGQKETQYF; v_call: TRBV5-1; j_call: TRBJ2-5; d_call: TRBD1
cdr3_aa: CASQRADGLQHF; v_call: TRBV19; j_call: TRBJ1-5; d_call: -
cdr3_aa: CASSVAGSTEAFF; v_call: TRBV9; j_call: TRBJ1-1; d_call: -
cdr3_aa: CASSPGQGRNSPLHF; v_call: TRBV18; j_call: TRBJ1-6; d_call: TRBD1
cdr3_aa: CASPRWLAGCEQYF; v_call: TRBV13; j_call: TRBJ2-7; d_call: TRBD2
cdr3_aa: CASSVAGQATVDTQYF; v_call: TRBV9; j_call: TRBJ2-3; d_call: TRBD1
cdr3_aa: CASSQQGRGEQYF; v_call: TRBV6-2/TRBV6-3; j_call: TRBJ2-7; d_call: -
cdr3_aa: CASRGRGTDTQYF; v_call: TRBV10-1; j_call: TRBJ2-3; d_call: -
cdr3_aa: CASSEGTSDTGELFF; v_call: TRBV6-1; j_call: TRBJ2-2; d_call: TRBD2
cdr3_aa: CASSAEGLSYNEQFF; v_call: TRBV9; j_call: TRBJ2-1; d_call: -
cdr3_aa: CASSEYDEGWRGVNDNEQFF; v_call: TRBV6-1; j_call: TRBJ2-1; d_call: -
cdr3_aa: CSVEGRTSSAYEQYF; v_call: TRBV29-1; j_call: TRBJ2-7; d_call: TRBD2
cdr3_aa: CASSESTGSQPQHF; v_call: TRBV10-2; j_call: TRBJ1-5; d_call: -
cdr3_aa: CASSLRTGPYEQYF; v_call: TRBV27; j_call: TRBJ2-7; d_call: TRBD1
cdr3_aa: CASRQPGLAGANEQFF; v_call: TRBV3-1/TRBV3-2; j_call: TRBJ2-1; d_call: TRBD2
cdr3_aa: CASSLGGQRSHGYTF; v_call: TRBV5-1; j_call: TRBJ1-2; d_call: -
cdr3_aa: CASSSDRVGQFF; v_call: TRBV5-1; j_call: TRBJ2-1; d_call: TRBD1
cdr3_aa: CASGGSSGAKLGANVLTF; v_call: TRBV2; j_call: TRBJ2-6; d_call: TRBD2
cdr3_aa: CASSLADRLNEQFF; v_call: TRBV11-1; j_call: TRBJ2-1; d_call: -
cdr3_aa: CASSSATAWEQYF; v_call: TRBV19; j_call: TRBJ2-7; d_call: -
cdr3_aa: CANPPRNEAFF; v_call: TRBV21-1; j_call: TRBJ1-1; d_call: -
cdr3_aa: CASSILTGVQNIQYF; v_call: TRBV7-2; j_call: TRBJ2-4; d_call: TRBD1
cdr3_aa: CASSIDRDRTYGYTF; v_call: TRBV19; j_call: TRBJ1-2; d_call: TRBD1
cdr3_aa: CASNGMAKETQYF; v_call: TRBV11-3; j_call: TRBJ2-5; d_call: -
cdr3_aa: CASSDSSVMTEQFF; v_call: TRBV6-4; j_call: TRBJ2-1; d_call: -
cdr3_aa: CASSRDRYSNQPQHF; v_call: TRBV21-1; j_call: TRBJ1-5; d_call: -
cdr3_aa: CASSATSGSYNEQFF; v_call: TRBV7-3; j_call: TRBJ2-1; d_call: TRBD2
cdr3_aa: CAWRSQNYGYTF; v_call: TRBV30; j_call: TRBJ1-2; d_call: -
cdr3_aa: CASSSTSGRVYNEQYF; v_call: TRBV5-4; j_call: TRBJ2-7; d_call: TRBD2
cdr3_aa: CASSEFRGTSTANEQFF; v_call: TRBV6-1; j_call: TRBJ2-1; d_call: TRBD2